This is a list of T cell receptor beta chains from one sample in a study of cytomegalovirus exposure and HLA in healthy donors. TCRdb's table, derived via immunoSEQ multiplex PCR, lists solely in-frame clones and lacks some. The sample consists of 110,000 to 150,000 clones, approximately 90% of them appearing once. The specimen sequenced was PBMCs. Receptor source: a young man in good health and CMV-seronegative. Both conserved end residues are part of each CDR3. D genes are given only for firm matches. Not every row has a clone size; where given, it reads once, few, many or a size class.

TRBV5-1	TRBJ2-1	-	TRBD2	CASSLTSGGAYNEQFF	TGCGCCAGCAGCTTGACTAGCGGGGGGGCCTACAATGAGCAGTTCTTC
TRBV5-5	TRBJ2-1	-	-	CASSTGGISSYNEQFF	TGTGCCAGCAGCACCGGGGGTATCAGCTCCTACAATGAGCAGTTCTTC
TRBV21-1	TRBJ1-3	-	-	CASSHGEGARPSGNTIYF	TGTGCCAGCAGCCATGGCGAGGGGGCACGTCCCTCTGGAAACACCATATATTTT
TRBV4-3	TRBJ2-1	many	TRBD2	CASSQRTSDYNEQFF	TGCGCCAGCAGCCAACGGACTAGCGACTACAATGAGCAGTTCTTC
TRBV29-1	TRBJ2-5	-	-	CSVAAGGFGETQYF	TGCAGCGTTGCGGCAGGGGGGTTCGGGGAGACCCAGTACTTC
TRBV20-1	TRBJ1-2	-	-	CSANTIYGYTF	TGCAGTGCCAACACCATCTATGGCTACACCTTC
TRBV5-1	TRBJ1-4	-	-	CASSIGTPPNEKLFF	TGCGCCAGCAGCATAGGGACACCGCCTAATGAAAAACTGTTTTTT
TRBV6-6	TRBJ1-6	-	-	CASSPLRDSPLHF	TGTGCCAGCAGTCCGCTGAGGGATTCACCCCTCCACTTT
TRBV19	TRBJ2-7	-	-	CASSIDRQREQYF	TGTGCCAGTAGTATAGATCGACAGAGAGAGCAGTACTTC
TRBV7-7	TRBJ2-2	-	TRBD2	CASSEALAGSTGELFF	TGTGCCAGCAGCGAAGCTCTAGCGGGGTCCACCGGGGAGCTGTTTTTT
TRBV27	TRBJ1-1	-	-	CASSTGNTEAFF	TGTGCCAGCTCGACAGGGAACACTGAAGCTTTCTTT
TRBV19	TRBJ2-3	-	TRBD2	CASSPLAGYTDTQYF	TGTGCCAGTTCCCCCCTAGCGGGGTACACAGATACGCAGTATTTT
TRBV9	TRBJ1-4	-	-	CASSGGRGNEKLFF	TGTGCCAGCAGCGGAGGGCGGGGGAATGAAAAACTGTTTTTT
TRBV6-5	TRBJ2-7	-	-	CASSYRGSGSYEQYF	TGTGCCAGCAGTTACCGGGGAAGTGGCTCCTACGAGCAGTACTTC
TRBV25-1	TRBJ2-2	-	TRBD1	CASSAMTGGDTGELFF	TGTGCCAGCAGTGCGATGACAGGGGGAGACACCGGGGAGCTGTTTTTT